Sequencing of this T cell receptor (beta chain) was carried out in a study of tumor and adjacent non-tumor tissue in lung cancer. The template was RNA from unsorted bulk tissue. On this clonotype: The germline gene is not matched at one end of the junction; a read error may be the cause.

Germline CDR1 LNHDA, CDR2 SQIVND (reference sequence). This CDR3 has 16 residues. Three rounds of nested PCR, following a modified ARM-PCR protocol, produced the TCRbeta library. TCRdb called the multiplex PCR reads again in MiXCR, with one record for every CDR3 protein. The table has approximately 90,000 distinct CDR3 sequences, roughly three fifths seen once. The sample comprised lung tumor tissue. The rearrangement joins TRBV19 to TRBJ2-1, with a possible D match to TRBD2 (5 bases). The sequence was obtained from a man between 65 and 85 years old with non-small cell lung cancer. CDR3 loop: CASSIVASSILNGQFF. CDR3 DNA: TGTGCCAGTAGTATAGTGGCTAGCTCGATTTTAAATGGGCAGTTCTTC.